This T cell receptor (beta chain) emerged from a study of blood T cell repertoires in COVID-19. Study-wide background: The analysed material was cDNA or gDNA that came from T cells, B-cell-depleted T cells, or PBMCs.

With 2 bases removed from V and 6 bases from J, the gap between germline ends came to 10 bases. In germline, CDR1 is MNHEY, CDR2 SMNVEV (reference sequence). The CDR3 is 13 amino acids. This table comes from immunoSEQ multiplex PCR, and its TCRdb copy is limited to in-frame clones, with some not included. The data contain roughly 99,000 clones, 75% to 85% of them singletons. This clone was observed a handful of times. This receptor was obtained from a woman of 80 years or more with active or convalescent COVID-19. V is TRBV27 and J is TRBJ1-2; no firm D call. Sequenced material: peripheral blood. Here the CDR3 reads CASSLRPGDGYTF. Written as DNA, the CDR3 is TGTGCCAGCAGTTTACGGCCAGGCGATGGCTACACCTTC.